This T cell receptor (beta chain) appears in the sequencing data of a study of persistence of HIV-infected CD4 T cells. For the study at large: Up to about 200 mL blood was drawn at multiple time points; a couple of donors had single-time leukapheresis.

The CDR3 contains 15 residues. The junction had 0 bases not matched to a gene; V was cut back by 4 bases and J by 0 bases. Germline values: CDR1 KGHSH, CDR2 LQKENI. Sequencing used immunoSEQ version 4 in survey mode. The table came from immunoSEQ multiplex PCR; TCRdb's copy has only in-frame clones and leaves some out. The table includes 35,000 to 55,000 clones, roughly 90% detected once. This nonspecific control used anti-CD3/anti-CD28 bead stimulation of CD4+ T cells. Sorting of responding CD4+ T cells relied on upregulated CD40 ligand together with CD69. Adults with HIV-1 started suppressive ART while chronically infected. Anti-CD28/CD49d costimulation, CD40-blocking antibody and enfuvirtide were given to CD8-depleted PBMCs for 18 hours. A remark on this clone: Its antigen is unidentified.

V usage is TRBV18 and J usage is TRBJ2-2; 9 bases match TRBD1. The sample consisted of CD4+ T cells sorted from PBMCs after approximately 20-hour stimulation, taken from a patient who received antiretroviral therapy. The TCR sequence derives from an adult man with HIV who was CMV-seropositive. In DNA form, the CDR3 reads TGTGCCAGCTCACGGACAGGGGCGAACACCGGGGAGCTGTTTTTT. It codes for CASSRTGANTGELFF.